Below, one TCR beta chain is given with its context. The CDR3 totals 16 residues. The germline V gene encodes CDR1 MDHEN and CDR2 SYDVKM. V dropped 5 bases and J dropped 5 bases, with 21 bases sitting between them. This entry is derived from a study of shared clonotypes between healthy human individuals. Clones were sequenced by immunoSEQ multiplex PCR, and TCRdb holds only the in-frame ones, with some missing. The sample holds hundreds of thousands of clones, roughly 73% seen once. Into CD45RA+ naive and CD45RA-negative memory subsets, the CD4+ cells were split. Input material: memory CD4+ T cells sorted from blood. The subset was: CD45RA-negative fraction. V gene TRBV28 combines with J gene TRBJ1-1; D is perhaps TRBD1 (5 bases). The source is a woman in her 30s in good health. The CDR3 DNA sequence: TGTGCCAGCAGTCATCAACTGGGACCCGCTGGGACTGAAGCTTTCTTT. It encodes CASSHQLGPAGTEAFF.